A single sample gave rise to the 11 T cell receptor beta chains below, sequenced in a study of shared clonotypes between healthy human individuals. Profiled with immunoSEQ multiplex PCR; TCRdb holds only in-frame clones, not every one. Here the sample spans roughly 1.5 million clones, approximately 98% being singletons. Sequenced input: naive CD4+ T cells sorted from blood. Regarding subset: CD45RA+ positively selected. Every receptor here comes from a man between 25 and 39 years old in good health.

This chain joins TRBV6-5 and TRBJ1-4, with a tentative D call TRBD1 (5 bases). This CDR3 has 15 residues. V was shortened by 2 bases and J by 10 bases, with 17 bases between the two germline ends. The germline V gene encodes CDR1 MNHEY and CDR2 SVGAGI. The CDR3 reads CASSYDTGTPGKLFF. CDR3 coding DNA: TGTGCCAGCAGTTACGACACCGGGACCCCAGGAAAACTGTTTTTT.

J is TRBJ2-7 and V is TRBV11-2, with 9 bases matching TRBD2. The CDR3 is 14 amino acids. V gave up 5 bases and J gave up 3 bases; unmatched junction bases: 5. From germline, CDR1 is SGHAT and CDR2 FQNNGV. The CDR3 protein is CASSRLADHYEQYF. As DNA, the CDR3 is TGTGCCAGCAGCCGACTAGCGGACCACTACGAGCAGTACTTC.

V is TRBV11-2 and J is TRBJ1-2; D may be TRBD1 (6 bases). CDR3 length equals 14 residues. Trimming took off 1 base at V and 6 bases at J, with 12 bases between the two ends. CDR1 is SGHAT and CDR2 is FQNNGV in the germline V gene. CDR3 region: CASSLAWGGNGYTF. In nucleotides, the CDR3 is TGTGCCAGCAGCTTAGCATGGGGGGGCAATGGCTACACCTTC.

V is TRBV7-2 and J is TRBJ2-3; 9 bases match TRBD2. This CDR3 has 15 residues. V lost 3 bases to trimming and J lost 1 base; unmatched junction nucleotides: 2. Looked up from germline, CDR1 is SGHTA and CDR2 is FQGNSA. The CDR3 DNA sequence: TGTGCCAGCAGCTTCTCTAGCGGGGGCACAGATACGCAGTATTTT. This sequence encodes CASSFSSGGTDTQYF.

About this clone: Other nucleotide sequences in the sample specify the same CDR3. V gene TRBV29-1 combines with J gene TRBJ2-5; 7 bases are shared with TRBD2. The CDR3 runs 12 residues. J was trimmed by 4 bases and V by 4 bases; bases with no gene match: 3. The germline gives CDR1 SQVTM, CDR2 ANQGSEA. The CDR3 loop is CSVVGGGETQYF. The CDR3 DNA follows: TGCAGCGTTGTTGGGGGGGGAGAGACCCAGTACTTC. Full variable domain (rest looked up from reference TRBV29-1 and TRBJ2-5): SAVISQKPSRDICQRGTSLTIQCQVDSQVTMMFWYRQQPGQSLTLIATANQGSEATYESGFVIDKFPISRPNLTFSTLTVSNMSPEDSSIYLCSVVGGGETQYFGPGTRLLVL.

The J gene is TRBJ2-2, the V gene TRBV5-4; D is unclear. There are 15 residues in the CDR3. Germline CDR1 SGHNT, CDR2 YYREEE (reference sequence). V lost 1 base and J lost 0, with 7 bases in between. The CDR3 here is CASSLMGTNTGELFF. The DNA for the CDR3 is TGTGCCAGCAGCTTGATGGGAACGAACACCGGGGAGCTGTTTTTT.

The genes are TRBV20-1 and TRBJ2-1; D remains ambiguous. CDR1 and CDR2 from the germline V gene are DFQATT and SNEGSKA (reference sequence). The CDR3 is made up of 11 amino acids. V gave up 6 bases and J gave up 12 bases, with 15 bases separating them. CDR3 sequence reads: CSATTDIWQFF. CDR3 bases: TGCAGTGCGACCACAGACATTTGGCAGTTCTTC.

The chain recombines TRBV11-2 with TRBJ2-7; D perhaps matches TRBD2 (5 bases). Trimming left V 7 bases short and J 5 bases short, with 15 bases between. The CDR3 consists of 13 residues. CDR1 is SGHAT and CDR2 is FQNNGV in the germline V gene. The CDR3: CASNLVLADEQYF. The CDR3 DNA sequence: TGTGCCAGCAACCTAGTTCTAGCTGACGAGCAGTACTTC.

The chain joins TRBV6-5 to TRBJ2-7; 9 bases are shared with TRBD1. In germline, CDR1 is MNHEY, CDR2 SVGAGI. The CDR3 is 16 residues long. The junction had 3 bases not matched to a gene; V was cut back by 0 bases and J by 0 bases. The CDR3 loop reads CASSYSTGGSSYEQYF. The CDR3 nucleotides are TGTGCCAGCAGTTACTCGACAGGGGGGAGCTCCTACGAGCAGTACTTC.

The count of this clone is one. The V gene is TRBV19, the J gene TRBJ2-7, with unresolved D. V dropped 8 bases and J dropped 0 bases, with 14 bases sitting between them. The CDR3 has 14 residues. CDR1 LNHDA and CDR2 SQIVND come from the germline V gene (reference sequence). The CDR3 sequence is CASGVTVGSYEQYF. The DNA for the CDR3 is TGTGCCAGTGGGGTAACAGTGGGCTCCTACGAGCAGTACTTC.

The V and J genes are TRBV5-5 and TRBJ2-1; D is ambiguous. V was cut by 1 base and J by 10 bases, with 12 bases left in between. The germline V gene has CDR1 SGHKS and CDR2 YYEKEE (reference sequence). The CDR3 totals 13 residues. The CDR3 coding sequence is TGTGCCAGCAGCTTGCGTTTGACTGGCGAGCAGTTCTTC. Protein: CASSLRLTGEQFF.